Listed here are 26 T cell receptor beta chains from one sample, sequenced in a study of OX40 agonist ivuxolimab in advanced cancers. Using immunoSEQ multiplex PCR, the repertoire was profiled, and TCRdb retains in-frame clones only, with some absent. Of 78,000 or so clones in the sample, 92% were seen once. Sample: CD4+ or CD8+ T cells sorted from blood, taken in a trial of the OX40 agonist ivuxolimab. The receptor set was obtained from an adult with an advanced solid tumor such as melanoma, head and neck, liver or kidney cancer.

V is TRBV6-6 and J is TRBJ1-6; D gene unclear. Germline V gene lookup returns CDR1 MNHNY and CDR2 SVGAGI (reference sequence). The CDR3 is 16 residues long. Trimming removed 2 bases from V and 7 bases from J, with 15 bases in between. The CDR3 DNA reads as TGTGCCAGCAGTTACGGGCCTGAAATCCCCAATTCACCCCTCCACTTT. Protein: CASSYGPEIPNSPLHF.

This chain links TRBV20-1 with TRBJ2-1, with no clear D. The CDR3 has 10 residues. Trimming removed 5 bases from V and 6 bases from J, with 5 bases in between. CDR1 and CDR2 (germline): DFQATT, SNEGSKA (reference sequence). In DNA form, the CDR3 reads TGCAGTGCTTTGAGCAATGAGCAGTTCTTC. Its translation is CSALSNEQFF.

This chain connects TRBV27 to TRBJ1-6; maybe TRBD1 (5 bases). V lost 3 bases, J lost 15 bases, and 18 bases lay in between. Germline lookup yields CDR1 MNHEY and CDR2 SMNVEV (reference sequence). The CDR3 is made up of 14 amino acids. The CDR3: CASSFGAPLGFLHF. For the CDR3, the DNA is TGTGCCAGCAGTTTCGGGGCCCCCCTTGGTTTCCTCCACTTT.

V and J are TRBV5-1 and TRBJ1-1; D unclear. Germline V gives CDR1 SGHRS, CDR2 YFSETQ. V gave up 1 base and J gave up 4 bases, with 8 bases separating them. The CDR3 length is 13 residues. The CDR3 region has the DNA TGCGCCAGCAGCTTGTGGGTTTCCACTGAAGCTTTCTTT. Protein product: CASSLWVSTEAFF.

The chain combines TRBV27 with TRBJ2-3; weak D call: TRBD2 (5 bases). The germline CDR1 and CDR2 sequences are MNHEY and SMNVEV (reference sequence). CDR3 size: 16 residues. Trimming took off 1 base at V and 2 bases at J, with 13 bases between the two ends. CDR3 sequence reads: CASSLYPGSFTDTQYF. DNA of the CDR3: TGTGCCAGCAGTTTATATCCGGGGAGTTTCACAGATACGCAGTATTTT.

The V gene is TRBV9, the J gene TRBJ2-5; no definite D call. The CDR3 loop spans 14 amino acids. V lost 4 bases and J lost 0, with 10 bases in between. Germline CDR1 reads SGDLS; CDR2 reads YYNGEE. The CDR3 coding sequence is TGTGCCAGCAGCAGGGCTTGGTACCAAGAGACCCAGTACTTC. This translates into CASSRAWYQETQYF.

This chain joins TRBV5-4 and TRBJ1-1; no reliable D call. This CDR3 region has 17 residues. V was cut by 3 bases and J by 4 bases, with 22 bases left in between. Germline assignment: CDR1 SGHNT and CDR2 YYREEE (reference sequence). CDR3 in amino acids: CASSSPPGSGRATEAFF. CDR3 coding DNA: TGTGCCAGCAGCTCGCCCCCCGGATCGGGGAGGGCCACTGAAGCTTTCTTT.

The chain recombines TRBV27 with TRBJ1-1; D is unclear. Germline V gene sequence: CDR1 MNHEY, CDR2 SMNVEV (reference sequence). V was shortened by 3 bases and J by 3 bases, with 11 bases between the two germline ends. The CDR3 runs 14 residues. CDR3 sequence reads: CASSFTGGHTEAFF. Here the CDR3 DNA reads TGTGCCAGCAGTTTCACGGGAGGTCACACTGAAGCTTTCTTT.

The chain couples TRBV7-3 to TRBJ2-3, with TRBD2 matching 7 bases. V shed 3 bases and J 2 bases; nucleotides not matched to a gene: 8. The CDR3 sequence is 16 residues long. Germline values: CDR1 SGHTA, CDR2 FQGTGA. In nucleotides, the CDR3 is TGTGCCAGCAGCTTGCTGAACGCGGGGGTCACAGATACGCAGTATTTT. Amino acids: CASSLLNAGVTDTQYF. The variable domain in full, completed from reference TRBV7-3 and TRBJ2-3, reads GAGVSQTPSNKVTEKGKYVELRCDPISGHTALYWYRQSLGQGPEFLIYFQGTGAADDSGLPNDRFFAVRPEGSVSTLKIQRTERGDSAVYLCASSLLNAGVTDTQYFGPGTRLTVL.

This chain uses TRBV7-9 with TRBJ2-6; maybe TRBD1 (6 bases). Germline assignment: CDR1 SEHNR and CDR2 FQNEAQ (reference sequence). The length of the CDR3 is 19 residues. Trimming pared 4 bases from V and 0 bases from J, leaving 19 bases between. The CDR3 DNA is TGTGCCAGCAGCTCGACCCGGACAGACGATAGCTCTGGGGCCAACGTCCTGACTTTC. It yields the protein CASSSTRTDDSSGANVLTF.

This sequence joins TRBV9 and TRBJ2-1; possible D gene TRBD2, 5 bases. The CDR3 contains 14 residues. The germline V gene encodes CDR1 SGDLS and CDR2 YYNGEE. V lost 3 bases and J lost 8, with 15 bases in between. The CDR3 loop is CASSGRGTEYEQFF. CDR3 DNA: TGTGCCAGCAGCGGCCGGGGAACGGAGTATGAGCAGTTCTTC.

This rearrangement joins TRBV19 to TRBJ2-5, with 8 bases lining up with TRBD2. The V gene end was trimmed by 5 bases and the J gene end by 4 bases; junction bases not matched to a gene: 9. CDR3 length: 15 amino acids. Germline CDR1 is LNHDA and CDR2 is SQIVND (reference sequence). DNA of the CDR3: TGTGCCAGTAGTCCCCGGACGGGAGGGGCAGAGACCCAGTACTTC. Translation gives CASSPRTGGAETQYF. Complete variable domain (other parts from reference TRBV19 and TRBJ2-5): DGGITQSPKYLFRKEGQNVTLSCEQNLNHDAMYWYRQDPGQGLRLIYYSQIVNDFQKGDIAEGYSVSREKKESFPLTVTSAQKNPTAFYLCASSPRTGGAETQYFGPGTRLLVL.

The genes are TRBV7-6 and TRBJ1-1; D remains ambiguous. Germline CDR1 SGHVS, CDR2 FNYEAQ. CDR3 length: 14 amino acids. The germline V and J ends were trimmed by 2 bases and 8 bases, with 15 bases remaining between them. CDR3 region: CASSLRLSGEEAFF. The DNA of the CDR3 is TGTGCCAGCAGCTTAAGATTGTCCGGGGAAGAAGCTTTCTTT. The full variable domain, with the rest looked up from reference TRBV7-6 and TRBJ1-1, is GAGVSQSPRYKVTKRGQDVALRCDPISGHVSLYWYRQALGQGPEFLTYFNYEAQQDKSGLPNDRFSAERPEGSISTLTIQRTEQRDSAMYRCASSLRLSGEEAFFGQGTRLTVV.

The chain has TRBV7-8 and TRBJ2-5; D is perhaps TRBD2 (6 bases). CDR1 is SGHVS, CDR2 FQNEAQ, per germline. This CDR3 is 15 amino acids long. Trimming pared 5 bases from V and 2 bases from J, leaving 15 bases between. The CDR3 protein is CASSTPGTWQETQYF. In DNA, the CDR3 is TGTGCCAGCAGCACTCCCGGGACTTGGCAAGAGACCCAGTACTTC.

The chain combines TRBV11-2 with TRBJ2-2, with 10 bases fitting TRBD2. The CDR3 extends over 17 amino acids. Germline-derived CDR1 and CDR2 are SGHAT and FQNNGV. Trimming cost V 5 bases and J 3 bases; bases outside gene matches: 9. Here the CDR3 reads CASSLGAGGPDTGELFF. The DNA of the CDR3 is TGTGCCAGCAGCCTCGGAGCGGGGGGGCCGGACACCGGGGAGCTGTTTTTT. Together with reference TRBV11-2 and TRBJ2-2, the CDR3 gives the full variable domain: EAGVAQSPRYKIIEKRQSVAFWCNPISGHATLYWYQQILGQGPKLLIQFQNNGVVDDSQLPKDRFSAERLKGVDSTLKIQPAKLEDSAVYLCASSLGAGGPDTGELFFGEGSRLTVL.

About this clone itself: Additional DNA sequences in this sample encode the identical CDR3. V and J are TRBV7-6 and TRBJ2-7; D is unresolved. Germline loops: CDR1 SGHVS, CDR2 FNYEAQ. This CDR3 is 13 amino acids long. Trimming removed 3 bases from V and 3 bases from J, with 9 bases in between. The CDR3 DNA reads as TGTGCCAGCAGCTTGGCAGGCGGCTACGAGCAGTACTTC. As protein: CASSLAGGYEQYF.

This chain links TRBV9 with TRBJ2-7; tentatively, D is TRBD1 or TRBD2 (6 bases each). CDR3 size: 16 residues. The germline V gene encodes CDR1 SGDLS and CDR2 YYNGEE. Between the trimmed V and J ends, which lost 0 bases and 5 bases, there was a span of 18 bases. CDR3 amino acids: CASSVAGAGGWDEQYF. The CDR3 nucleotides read TGTGCCAGCAGCGTAGCGGGGGCCGGCGGCTGGGACGAGCAGTACTTC.

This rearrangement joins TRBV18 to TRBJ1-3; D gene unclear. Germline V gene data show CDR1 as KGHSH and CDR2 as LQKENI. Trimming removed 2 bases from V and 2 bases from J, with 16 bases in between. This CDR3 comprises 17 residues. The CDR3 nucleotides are TGTGCCAGCTCACCAACCCGGACCGTTAATCCTGGAAACACCATATATTTT. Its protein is CASSPTRTVNPGNTIYF.

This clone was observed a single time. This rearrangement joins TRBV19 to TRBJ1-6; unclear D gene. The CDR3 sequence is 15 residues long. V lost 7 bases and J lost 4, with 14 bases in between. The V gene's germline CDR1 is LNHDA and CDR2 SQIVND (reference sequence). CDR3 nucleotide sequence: TGTGCCAGTACGGAGGAGGAGGGATATAATTCACCCCTCCACTTT. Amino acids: CASTEEEGYNSPLHF.

The CDR3 nucleotides read TGCGCCAGCAGCTTGGCCGGGCGGTCCAAAAACATTCAGTACTTC. Protein product: CASSLAGRSKNIQYF. V and J are TRBV5-1 and TRBJ2-4; D gene uncertain. Germline assignment: CDR1 SGHRS and CDR2 YFSETQ. Trimming left V 0 bases short and J 2 bases short, with 9 bases between. The CDR3 totals 15 residues.

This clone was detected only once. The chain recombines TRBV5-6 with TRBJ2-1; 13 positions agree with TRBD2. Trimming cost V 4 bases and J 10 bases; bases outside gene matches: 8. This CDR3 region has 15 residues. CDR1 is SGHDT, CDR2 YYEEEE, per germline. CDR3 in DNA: TGTGCCAGCAGCCCGGGACTAGCGGGAAGAGAGGAGCAGTTCTTC. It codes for CASSPGLAGREEQFF.

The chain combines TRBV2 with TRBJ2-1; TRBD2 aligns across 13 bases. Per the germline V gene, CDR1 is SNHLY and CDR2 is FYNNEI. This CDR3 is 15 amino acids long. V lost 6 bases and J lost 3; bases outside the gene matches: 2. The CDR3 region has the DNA TGTGCCAGCAGGGGGACTAGCGGGAACTACAATGAGCAGTTCTTC. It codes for CASRGTSGNYNEQFF.

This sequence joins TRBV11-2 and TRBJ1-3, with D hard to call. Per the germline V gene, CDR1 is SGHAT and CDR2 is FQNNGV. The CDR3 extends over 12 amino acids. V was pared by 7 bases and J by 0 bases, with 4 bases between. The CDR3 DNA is TGTGCCAGCACCCCCTCTGGAAACACCATATATTTT. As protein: CASTPSGNTIYF.

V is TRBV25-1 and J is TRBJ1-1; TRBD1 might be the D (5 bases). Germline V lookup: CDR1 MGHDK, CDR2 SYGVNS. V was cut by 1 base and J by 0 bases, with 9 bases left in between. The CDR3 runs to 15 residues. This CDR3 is CASSESRGMNTEAFF. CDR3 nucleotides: TGTGCCAGCAGTGAATCTCGGGGGATGAACACTGAAGCTTTCTTT.

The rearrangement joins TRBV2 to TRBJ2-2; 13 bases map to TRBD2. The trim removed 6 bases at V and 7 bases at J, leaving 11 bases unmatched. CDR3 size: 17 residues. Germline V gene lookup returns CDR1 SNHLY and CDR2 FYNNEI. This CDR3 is CASRNYGLAGENGELFF. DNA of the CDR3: TGTGCCAGCAGGAACTACGGACTAGCGGGGGAGAACGGGGAGCTGTTTTTT. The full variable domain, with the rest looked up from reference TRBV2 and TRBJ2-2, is EPEVTQTPSHQVTQMGQEVILRCVPISNHLYFYWYRQILGQKVEFLVSFYNNEISEKSEIFDDQFSVERPDGSNFTLKIRSTKLEDSAMYFCASRNYGLAGENGELFFGEGSRLTVL.

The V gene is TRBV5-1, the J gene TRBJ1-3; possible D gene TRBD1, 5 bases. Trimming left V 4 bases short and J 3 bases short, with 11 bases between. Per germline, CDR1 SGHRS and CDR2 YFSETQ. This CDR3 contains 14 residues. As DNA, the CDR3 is TGCGCCAGCAGCCCCCTGAGGGGTGGAAACACCATATATTTT. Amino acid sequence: CASSPLRGGNTIYF.